This T cell receptor (beta chain) comes out of a study of cytomegalovirus exposure and HLA in healthy donors. Study-level findings and limits: Trimming of TCR beta V- and J-genes showed a link, identified in a later analysis, to a missense DCLRE1C variant. Presence/absence analysis assumed near-uniform sequencing depth across donors. When a later analysis compared HLA-associated TCR beta chains with equally common others, the HLA-associated chains turned out to be more clonally expanded and to have lower generation probabilities.

Germline CDR1 is SGHAT and CDR2 is FQNNGV. The CDR3 covers 17 residues. V trimming: 7 bases; J trimming: 1 base; junction bases outside the gene matches: 12. The PCR ran on 60 Vbeta and 13 Jbeta primers. The protocol was immunoSEQ multiplex PCR, while the TCRdb copy is restricted to in-frame clones and leaves out a portion. This repertoire comprises roughly 120,000 clones; its ten largest clones make up around 3.6%. On this clone itself: The antigen is undetermined.

The TCR comes from a man aged 18 to 29 in good health and CMV-seronegative. The chain couples TRBV11-2 to TRBJ2-2; TRBD1 agrees at 7 bases. The sequencing sample was made of PBMCs. The CDR3 coding sequence is TGTGCCAGCACCAACCCTAGACAGGGCGGGAACACCGGGGAGCTGTTTTTT. This sequence encodes CASTNPRQGGNTGELFF.